This TCR beta chain emerged from a study of blood T cell repertoires in COVID-19. Turning to the study itself: Samples representing acute and convalescent COVID-19 were sourced from the United States, Italy and Spain. PBMCs, B-cell-depleted T cells, or T cells were the source of the cDNA or gDNA that made up the material.

Under the authors' procedure: Counts of nucleated cells, estimated from reference gene primer amplification, were obtained. Method: immunoSEQ multiplex PCR; TCRdb's copy keeps in-frame clones and lacks some. That table supplies the V and J calls and clone size; D and trimming were determined from the DNA. The sample shows some 32,000 clones, 80% to 90% of them seen only once. Source material: peripheral blood. This sequence originates from a man aged 55 to 69 with active COVID-19.

CDR3 amino acids: CASRRGTGAYQETQYF. CDR3 nucleotides: TGTGCCAGTCGACGGGGAACAGGGGCGTACCAAGAGACCCAGTACTTC. The chain recombines TRBV19 with TRBJ2-5; 7 bases line up with TRBD1. Germline values: CDR1 LNHDA, CDR2 SQIVND (reference sequence). The CDR3 consists of 16 residues. V was pared by 8 bases and J by 0 bases, with 12 bases of the junction left unmatched.